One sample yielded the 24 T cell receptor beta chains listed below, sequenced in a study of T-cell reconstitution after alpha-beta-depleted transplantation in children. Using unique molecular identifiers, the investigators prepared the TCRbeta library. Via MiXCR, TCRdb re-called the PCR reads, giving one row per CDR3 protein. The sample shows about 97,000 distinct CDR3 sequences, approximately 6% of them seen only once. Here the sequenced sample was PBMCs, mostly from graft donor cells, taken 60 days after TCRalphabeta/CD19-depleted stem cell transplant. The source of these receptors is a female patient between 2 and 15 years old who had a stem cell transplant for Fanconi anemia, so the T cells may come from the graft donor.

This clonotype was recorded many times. CDR3 region: CASSLGGAGPYNEQFF. The CDR3 coding sequence is TGTGCCAGCAGCTTGGGAGGAGCAGGGCCCTACAATGAGCAGTTCTTC. The V call is TRBV5-6, the J call TRBJ2-1; a possible D gene is TRBD1 (5 bases). Germline-derived CDR1 and CDR2 are SGHDT and YYEEEE. V lost 0 bases and J 2 bases, leaving 12 bases between the germline ends. This CDR3 region has 16 residues.

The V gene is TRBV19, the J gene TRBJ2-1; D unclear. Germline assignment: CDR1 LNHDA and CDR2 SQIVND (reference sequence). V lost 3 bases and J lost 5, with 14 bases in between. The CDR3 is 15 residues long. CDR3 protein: CASSMAAAKHNEQFF. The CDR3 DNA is TGTGCCAGTAGTATGGCGGCGGCGAAACACAATGAGCAGTTCTTC.

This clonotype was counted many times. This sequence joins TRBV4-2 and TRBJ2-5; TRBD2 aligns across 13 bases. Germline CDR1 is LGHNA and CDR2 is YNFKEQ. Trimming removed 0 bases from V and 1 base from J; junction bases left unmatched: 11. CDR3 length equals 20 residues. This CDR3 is CASSQEITGLAGMAQETQYF. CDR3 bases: TGTGCCAGCAGCCAAGAGATCACGGGACTAGCGGGAATGGCCCAAGAGACCCAGTACTTC.

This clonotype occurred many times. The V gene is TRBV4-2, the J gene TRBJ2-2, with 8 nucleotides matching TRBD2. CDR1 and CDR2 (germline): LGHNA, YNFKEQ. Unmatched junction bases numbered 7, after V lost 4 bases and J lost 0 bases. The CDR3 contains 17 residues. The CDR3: CASSPFPLAANTGELFF. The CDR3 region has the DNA TGTGCCAGCAGCCCCTTTCCACTAGCGGCGAACACCGGGGAGCTGTTTTTT.

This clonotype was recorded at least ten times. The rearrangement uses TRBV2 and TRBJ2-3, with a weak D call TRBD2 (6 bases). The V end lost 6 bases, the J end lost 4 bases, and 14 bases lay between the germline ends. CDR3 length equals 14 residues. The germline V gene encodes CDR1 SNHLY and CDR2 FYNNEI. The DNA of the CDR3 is TGTGCCAGCAGGGGTTTAGCGGCCGCAGATACGCAGTATTTT. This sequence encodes CASRGLAAADTQYF.

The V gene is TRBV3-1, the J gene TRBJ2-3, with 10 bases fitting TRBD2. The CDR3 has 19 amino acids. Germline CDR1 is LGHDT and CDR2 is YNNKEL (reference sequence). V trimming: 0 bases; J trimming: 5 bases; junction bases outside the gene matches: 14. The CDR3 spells CASSQDPAGGPSSGDTQYF. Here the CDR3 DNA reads TGTGCCAGCAGCCAAGATCCAGCGGGGGGGCCTAGTTCAGGAGATACGCAGTATTTT.

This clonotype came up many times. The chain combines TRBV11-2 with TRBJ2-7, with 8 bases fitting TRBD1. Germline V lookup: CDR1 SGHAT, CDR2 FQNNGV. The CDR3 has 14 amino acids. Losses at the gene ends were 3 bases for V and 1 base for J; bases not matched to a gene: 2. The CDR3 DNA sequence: TGTGCCAGCAGCTTCGGACAGGGATCCTACGAGCAGTACTTC. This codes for CASSFGQGSYEQYF.

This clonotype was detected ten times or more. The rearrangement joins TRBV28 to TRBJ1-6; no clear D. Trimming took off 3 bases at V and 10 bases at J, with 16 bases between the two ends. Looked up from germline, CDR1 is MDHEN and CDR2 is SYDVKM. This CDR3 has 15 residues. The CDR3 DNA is TGTGCCAGCAGTTTTTGGGCCCGACGGGGATCACCCCTCCACTTT. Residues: CASSFWARRGSPLHF.

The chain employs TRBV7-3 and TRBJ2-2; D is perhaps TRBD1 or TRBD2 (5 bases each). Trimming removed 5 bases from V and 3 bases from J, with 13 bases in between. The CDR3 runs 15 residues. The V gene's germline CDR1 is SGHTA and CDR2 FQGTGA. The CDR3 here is CASSPGTTYTGELFF. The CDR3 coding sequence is TGTGCCAGCAGCCCCGGGACGACCTACACCGGGGAGCTGTTTTTT.

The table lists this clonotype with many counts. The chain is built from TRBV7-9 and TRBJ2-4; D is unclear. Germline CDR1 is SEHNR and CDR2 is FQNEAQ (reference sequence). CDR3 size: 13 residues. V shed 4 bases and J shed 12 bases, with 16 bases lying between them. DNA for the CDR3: TGTGCCAGCAGCTCCCCGCTACTGGGTGCTCAGTACTTC. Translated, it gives CASSSPLLGAQYF.

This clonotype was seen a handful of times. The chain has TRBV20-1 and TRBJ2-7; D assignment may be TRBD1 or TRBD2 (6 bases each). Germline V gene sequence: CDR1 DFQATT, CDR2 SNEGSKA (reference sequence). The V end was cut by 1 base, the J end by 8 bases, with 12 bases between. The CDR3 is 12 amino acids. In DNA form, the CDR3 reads TGCAGTGCTAGAGTGGGGGGCGGAAAGCAGTACTTC. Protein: CSARVGGGKQYF.

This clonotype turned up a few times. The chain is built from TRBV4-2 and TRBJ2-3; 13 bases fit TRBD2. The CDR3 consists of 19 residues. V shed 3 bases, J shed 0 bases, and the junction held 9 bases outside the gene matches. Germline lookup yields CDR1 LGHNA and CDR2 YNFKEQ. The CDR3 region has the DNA TGTGCCAGCAGCCACACTGGACTAGCGGGGGCCGCTAGCACAGATACGCAGTATTTT. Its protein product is CASSHTGLAGAASTDTQYF.

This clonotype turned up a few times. As DNA, the CDR3 is TGTGCCAGCAGCTTGGTCTCTCGCTACGAGCAGTACTTC. Protein: CASSLVSRYEQYF. The chain links TRBV5-5 to TRBJ2-7, with unresolved D. The CDR3 has 13 residues. From germline, CDR1 is SGHKS and CDR2 YYEKEE (reference sequence). Trimming left V 0 bases short and J 3 bases short, with 7 bases between.

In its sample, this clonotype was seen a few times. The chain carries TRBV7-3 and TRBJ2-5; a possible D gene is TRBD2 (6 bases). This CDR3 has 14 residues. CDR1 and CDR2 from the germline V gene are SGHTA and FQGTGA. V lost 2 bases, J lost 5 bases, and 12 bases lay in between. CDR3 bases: TGTGCCAGCAGCTTAGGGGGAGGCGGGGAGACCCAGTACTTC. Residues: CASSLGGGGETQYF.

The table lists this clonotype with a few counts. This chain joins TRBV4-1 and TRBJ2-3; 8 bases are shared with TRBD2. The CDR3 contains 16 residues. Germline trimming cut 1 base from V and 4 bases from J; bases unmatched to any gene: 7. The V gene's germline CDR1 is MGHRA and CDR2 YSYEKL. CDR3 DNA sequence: TGCGCCAGCAGCCAAGCTGCGGGAGGTAGCCCAGATACGCAGTATTTT. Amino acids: CASSQAAGGSPDTQYF.

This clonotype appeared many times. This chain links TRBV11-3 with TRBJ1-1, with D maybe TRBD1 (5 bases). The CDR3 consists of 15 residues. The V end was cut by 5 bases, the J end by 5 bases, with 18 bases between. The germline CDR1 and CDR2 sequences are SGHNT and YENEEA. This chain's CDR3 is CASSPYTGTYTEAFF. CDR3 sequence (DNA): TGTGCCAGCAGCCCCTACACCGGGACCTATACTGAAGCTTTCTTT.

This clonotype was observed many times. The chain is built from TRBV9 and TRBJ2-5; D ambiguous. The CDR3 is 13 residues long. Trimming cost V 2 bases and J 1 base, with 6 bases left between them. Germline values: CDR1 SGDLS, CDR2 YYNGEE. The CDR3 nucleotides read TGTGCCAGCAGCGTGGCCGGCCAAGAGACCCAGTACTTC. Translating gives CASSVAGQETQYF.

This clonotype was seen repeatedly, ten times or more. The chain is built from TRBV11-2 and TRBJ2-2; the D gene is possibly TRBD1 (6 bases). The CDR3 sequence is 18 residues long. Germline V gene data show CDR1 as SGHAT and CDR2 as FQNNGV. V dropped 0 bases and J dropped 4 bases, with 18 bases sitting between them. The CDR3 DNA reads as TGTGCCAGCAGCTTAGACGACCCGGGACACCTTCCCACCGGGGAGCTGTTTTTT. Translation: CASSLDDPGHLPTGELFF.

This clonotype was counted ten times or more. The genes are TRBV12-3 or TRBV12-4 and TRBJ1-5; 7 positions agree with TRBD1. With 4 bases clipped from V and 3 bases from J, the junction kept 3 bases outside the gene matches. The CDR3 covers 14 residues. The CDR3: CASSSQGPNQPQHF. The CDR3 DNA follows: TGTGCCAGCAGTTCACAGGGGCCCAATCAGCCCCAGCATTTT.

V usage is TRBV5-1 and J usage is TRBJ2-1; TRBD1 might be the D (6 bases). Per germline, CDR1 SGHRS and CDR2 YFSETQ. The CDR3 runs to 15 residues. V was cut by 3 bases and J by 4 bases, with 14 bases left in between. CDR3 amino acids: CASSSAGALYNEQFF. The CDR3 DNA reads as TGCGCCAGCAGCTCCGCAGGGGCGCTTTACAATGAGCAGTTCTTC.

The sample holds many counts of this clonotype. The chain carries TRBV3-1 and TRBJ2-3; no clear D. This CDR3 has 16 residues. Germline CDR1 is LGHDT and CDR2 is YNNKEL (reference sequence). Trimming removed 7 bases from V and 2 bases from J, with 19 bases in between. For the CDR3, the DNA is TGTGCCAGCACCAAACAGCGACAACCAAACACAGATACGCAGTATTTT. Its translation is CASTKQRQPNTDTQYF.

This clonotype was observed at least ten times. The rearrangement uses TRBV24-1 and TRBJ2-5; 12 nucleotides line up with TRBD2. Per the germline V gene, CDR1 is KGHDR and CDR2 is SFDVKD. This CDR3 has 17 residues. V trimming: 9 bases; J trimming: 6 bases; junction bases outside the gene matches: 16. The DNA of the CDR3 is TGTGCCACCCCCGGGGCTAGCGGGAGGGCCGAGGAGAAGACCCAGTACTTC. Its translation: CATPGASGRAEEKTQYF.

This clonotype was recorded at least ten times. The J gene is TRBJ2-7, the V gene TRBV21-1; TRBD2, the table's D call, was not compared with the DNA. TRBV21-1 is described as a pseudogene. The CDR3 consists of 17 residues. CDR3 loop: CASSNVHGTRNTYEQYF. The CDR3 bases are TGTGCCAGCAGCAACGTCCATGGGACTAGAAATACCTACGAGCAGTACTTC.

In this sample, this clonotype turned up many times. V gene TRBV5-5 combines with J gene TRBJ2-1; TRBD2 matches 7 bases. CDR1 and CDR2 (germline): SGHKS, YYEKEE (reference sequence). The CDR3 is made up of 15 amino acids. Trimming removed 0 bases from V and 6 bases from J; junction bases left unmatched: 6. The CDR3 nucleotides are TGTGCCAGCAGCTTGGAAGGCGGGAGCCTCAATGAGCAGTTCTTC. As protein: CASSLEGGSLNEQFF.